The subject of this entry is one T cell receptor beta chain. The entry originates in a study of radiotherapy plus CTLA-4 blockade in lung cancer. Deletions cut 1 base from V and 5 bases from J, with 11 bases between. Per germline, CDR1 SGHNT and CDR2 YENEEA. The CDR3 sequence is 14 residues long. Measured with immunoSEQ multiplex PCR; TCRdb has only the in-frame clones, and not every one. Among about 110,000 clones listed, approximately 81% were seen once. The gene calls are TRBV11-3 and TRBJ2-5; D call uncertain. The starting material was peripheral blood, obtained from a patient treated with radiotherapy plus ipilimumab. The origin of this receptor is a human donor with non-small cell lung cancer that progressed on radiotherapy plus ipilimumab. Some clones in this sample may be carry-over from other donors' samples. The CDR3 coding sequence is TGTGCCAGCAGCTTAGGGTCCCCTCTGGAGACCCAGTACTTC. Translation: CASSLGSPLETQYF.